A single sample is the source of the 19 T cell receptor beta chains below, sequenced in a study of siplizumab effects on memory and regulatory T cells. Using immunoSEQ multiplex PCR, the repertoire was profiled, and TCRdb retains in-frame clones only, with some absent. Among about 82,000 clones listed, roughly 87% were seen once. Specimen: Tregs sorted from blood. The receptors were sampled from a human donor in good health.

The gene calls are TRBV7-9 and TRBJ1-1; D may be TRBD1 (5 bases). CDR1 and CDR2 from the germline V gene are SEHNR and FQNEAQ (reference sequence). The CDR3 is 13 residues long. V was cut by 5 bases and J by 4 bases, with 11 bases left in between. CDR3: CASSMGTATEAFF. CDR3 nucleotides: TGTGCCAGCAGCATGGGGACTGCCACTGAAGCTTTCTTT.

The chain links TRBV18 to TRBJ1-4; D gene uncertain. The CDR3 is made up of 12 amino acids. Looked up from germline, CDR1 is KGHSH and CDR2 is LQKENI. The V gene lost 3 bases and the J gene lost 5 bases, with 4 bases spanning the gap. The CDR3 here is CASSPQNEKLFF. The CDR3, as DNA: TGTGCCAGCTCACCCCAAAATGAAAAACTGTTTTTT.

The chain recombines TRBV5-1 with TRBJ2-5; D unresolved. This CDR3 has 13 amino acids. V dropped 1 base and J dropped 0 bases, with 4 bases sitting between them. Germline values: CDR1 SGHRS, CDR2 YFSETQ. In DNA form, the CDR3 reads TGCGCCAGCAGCTTGAACTACCAAGAGACCCAGTACTTC. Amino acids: CASSLNYQETQYF.

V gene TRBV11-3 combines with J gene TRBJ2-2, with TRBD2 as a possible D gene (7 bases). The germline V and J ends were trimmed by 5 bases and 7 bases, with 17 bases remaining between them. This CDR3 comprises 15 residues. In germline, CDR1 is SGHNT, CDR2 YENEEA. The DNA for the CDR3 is TGTGCCAGCAGCCCCGGGGGGCGGACGAACGGGGAGCTGTTTTTT. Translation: CASSPGGRTNGELFF. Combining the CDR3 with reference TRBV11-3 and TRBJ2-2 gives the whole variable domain EAGVVQSPRYKIIEKKQPVAFWCNPISGHNTLYWYLQNLGQGPELLIRYENEEAVDDSQLPKDRFSAERLKGVDSTLKIQPAELGDSAVYLCASSPGGRTNGELFFGEGSRLTVL.

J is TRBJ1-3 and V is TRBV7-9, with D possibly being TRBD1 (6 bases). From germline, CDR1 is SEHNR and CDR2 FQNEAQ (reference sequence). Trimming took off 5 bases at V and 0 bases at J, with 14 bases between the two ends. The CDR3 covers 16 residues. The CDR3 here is CASSPLGGASGNTIYF. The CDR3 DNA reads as TGTGCCAGCAGCCCCCTCGGGGGGGCCTCTGGAAACACCATATATTTT.

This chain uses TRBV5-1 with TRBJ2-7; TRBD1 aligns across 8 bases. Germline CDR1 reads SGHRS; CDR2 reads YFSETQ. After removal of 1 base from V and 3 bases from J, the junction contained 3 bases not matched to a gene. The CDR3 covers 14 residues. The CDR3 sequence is CASSLFDRGYEQYF. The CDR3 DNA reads TGCGCCAGCAGCTTGTTCGACAGGGGCTACGAGCAGTACTTC.

CDR3: CASSFRGQGRGEQFF. The DNA for the CDR3 is TGTGCCAGCAGCTTCCGGGGTCAAGGGAGGGGTGAGCAGTTCTTC. The rearrangement uses TRBV5-4 and TRBJ2-1, with 7 bases matching TRBD2. The CDR3 extends over 15 amino acids. V was pared by 2 bases and J by 9 bases, with 11 bases of the junction left unmatched. CDR1 is SGHNT, CDR2 YYREEE, per germline (reference sequence).

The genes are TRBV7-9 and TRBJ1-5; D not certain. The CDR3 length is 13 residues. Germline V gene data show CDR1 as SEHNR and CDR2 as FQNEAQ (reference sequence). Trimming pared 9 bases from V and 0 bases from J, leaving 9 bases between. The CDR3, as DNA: TGTGCCAGTGGGAGGGATAGCAATCAGCCCCAGCATTTT. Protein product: CASGRDSNQPQHF.

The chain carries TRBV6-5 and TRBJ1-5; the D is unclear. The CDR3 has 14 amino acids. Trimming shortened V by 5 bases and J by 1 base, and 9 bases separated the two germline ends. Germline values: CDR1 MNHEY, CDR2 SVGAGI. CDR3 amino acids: CASSGSGSNQPQHF. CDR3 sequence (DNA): TGTGCCAGCAGTGGGAGTGGGAGCAATCAGCCCCAGCATTTT.

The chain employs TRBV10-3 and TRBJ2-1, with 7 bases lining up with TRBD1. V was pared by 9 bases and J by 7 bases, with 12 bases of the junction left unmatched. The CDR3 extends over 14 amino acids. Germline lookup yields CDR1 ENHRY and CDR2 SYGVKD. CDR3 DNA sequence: TGTGCCATTTCAGAAGGGGGCAGTAGGAATGAGCAGTTCTTC. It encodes CAISEGGSRNEQFF.

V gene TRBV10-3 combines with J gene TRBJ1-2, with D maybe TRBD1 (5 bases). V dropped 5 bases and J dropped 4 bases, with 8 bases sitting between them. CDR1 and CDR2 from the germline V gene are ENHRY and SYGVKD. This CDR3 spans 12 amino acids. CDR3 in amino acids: CAISPGLYGYTF. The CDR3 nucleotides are TGTGCCATCAGTCCGGGACTCTATGGCTACACCTTC.

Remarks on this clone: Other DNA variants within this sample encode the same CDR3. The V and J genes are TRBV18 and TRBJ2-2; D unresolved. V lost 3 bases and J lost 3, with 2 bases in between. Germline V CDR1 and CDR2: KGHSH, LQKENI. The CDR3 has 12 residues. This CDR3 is CASSPDTGELFF. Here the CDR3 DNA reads TGTGCCAGCTCACCGGACACCGGGGAGCTGTTTTTT.

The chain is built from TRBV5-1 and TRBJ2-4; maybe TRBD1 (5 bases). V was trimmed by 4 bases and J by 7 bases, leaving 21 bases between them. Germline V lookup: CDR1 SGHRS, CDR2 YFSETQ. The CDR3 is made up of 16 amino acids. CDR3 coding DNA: TGCGCCAGCAGCAAAACGGACAAGGAGTTCAGGAACATTCAGTACTTC. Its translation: CASSKTDKEFRNIQYF. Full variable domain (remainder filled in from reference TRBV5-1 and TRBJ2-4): KAGVTQTPRYLIKTRGQQVTLSCSPISGHRSVSWYQQTPGQGLQFLFEYFSETQRNKGNFPGRFSGRQFSNSRSEMNVSTLELGDSALYLCASSKTDKEFRNIQYFGAGTRLSVL.

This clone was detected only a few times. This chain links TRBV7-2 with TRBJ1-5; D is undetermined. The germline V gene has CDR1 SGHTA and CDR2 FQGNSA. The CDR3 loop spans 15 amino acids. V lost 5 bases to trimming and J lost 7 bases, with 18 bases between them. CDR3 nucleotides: TGTGCCAGCAGCCGGGCGGGGATGGTGGGGCAGCCCCAGCATTTT. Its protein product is CASSRAGMVGQPQHF.

CDR3 bases: TGCGCCAGCAGCCCGGGGGCGACCACAGATACGCAGTATTTT. The encoded protein is CASSPGATTDTQYF. V and J are TRBV5-1 and TRBJ2-3; D assignment may be TRBD1 or TRBD2 (6 bases each). Trimming removed 4 bases at V and 2 bases at J, with 11 bases between. The CDR3 has 14 amino acids. The germline V gene has CDR1 SGHRS and CDR2 YFSETQ.

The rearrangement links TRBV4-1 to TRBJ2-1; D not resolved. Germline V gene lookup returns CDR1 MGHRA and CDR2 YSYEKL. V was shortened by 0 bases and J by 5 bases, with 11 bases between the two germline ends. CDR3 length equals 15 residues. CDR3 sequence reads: CASSQDRTYNNEQFF. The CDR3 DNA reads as TGCGCCAGCAGCCAAGATAGGACGTACAACAATGAGCAGTTCTTC.

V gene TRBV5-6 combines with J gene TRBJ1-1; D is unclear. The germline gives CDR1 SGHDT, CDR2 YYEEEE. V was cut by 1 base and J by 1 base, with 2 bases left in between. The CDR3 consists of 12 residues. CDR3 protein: CASSLKNTEAFF. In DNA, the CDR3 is TGTGCCAGCAGCTTGAAGAACACTGAAGCTTTCTTT.

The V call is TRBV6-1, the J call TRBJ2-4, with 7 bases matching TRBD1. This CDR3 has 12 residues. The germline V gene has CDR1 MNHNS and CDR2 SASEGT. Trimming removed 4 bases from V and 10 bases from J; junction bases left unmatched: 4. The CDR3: CASSGDRVIQYF. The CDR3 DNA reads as TGTGCCAGCAGTGGGGACAGAGTTATTCAGTACTTC.

CDR3 sequence: CASSQTTNEKLFF. CDR3 sequence (DNA): TGTGCCAGCAGCCAAACAACTAATGAAAAACTGTTTTTT. The J gene is TRBJ1-4, the V gene TRBV7-6; D remains unclear. Trimming left V 5 bases short and J 0 bases short, with 4 bases between. The CDR3 runs to 13 residues. Germline V CDR1 and CDR2: SGHVS, FNYEAQ.